The clone carrying this T cell receptor (beta chain) was picked up many times. Germline V CDR1 and CDR2: WSHSY, SAAADI. The ends lost 4 bases at V and 7 bases at J; junction bases unmatched: 4. This CDR3 is built from 14 residues. The sample belongs to a study of human T cells and chemical hapten exposure. The study's library attached unique molecular identifiers to single cDNA molecules. In the authors' methods: Sequenced samples showed a median of approximately 100,000 TCRs each, with counts running from roughly 23,000 to 700,000. In TCRdb, the RACE reads were re-called with MiXCR into one record per CDR3 protein. TCRdb assigned the V and J calls; the authors' analysis was not used. The sample comprises over 100,000 distinct CDR3 sequences, approximately 9% of which are singletons, and 1.5% to 2% rests with the top ten. The time point denotes: healthy volunteer bleed at 2 weeks. Total RNA extraction was carried out from unfractionated whole blood.

The sample comprised whole blood. The chain couples TRBV10-2 to TRBJ1-5, with 10 bases fitting TRBD1. The receptor was isolated from a male donor in good health. Some clones in this sample may be carry-over from other donors' samples. Written as DNA, the CDR3 is TGCGCCAGCAGTGGGACAGGGGGGAAACAGCCCCAGCATTTT. Translation gives CASSGTGGKQPQHF.